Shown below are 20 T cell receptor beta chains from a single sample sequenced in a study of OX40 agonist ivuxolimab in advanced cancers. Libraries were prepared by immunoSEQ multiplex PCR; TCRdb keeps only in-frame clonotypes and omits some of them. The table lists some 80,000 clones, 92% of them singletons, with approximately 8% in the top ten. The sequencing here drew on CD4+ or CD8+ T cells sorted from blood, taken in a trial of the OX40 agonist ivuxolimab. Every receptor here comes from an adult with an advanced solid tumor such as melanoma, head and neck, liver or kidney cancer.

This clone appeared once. The CDR3 DNA follows: TGTGCCAGTCTCGCAGACAGGGGCGCTATAAGATATGGCTACACCTTC. Its translation: CASLADRGAIRYGYTF. J is TRBJ1-2 and V is TRBV2, with 8 bases matching TRBD1. CDR1 is SNHLY, CDR2 FYNNEI, per germline. The CDR3 covers 16 residues. V shed 9 bases and J 5 bases; nucleotides not matched to a gene: 17.

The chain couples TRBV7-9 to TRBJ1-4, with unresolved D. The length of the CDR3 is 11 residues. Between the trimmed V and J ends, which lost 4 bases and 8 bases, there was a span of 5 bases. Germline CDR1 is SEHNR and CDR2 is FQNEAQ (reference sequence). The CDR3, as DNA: TGTGCCAGCAGCTACGGAGAAAAACTGTTTTTT. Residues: CASSYGEKLFF.

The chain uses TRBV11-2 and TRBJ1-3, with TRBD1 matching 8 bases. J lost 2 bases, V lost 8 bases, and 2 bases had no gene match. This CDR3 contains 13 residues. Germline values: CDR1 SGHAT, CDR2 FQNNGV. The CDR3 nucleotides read TGTGCCAGCCGGACAGGGACTGGAAACACCATATATTTT. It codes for CASRTGTGNTIYF. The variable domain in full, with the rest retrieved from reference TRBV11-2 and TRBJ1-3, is EAGVAQSPRYKIIEKRQSVAFWCNPISGHATLYWYQQILGQGPKLLIQFQNNGVVDDSQLPKDRFSAERLKGVDSTLKIQPAKLEDSAVYLCASRTGTGNTIYFGEGSWLTVV.

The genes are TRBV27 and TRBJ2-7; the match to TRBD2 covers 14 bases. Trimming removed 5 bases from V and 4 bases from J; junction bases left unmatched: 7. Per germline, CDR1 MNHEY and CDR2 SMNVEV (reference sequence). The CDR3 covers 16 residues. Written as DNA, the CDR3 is TGTGCCAGCAGTCGGACTAGCGGGGGGTTTCCTTACGAGCAGTACTTC. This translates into CASSRTSGGFPYEQYF.

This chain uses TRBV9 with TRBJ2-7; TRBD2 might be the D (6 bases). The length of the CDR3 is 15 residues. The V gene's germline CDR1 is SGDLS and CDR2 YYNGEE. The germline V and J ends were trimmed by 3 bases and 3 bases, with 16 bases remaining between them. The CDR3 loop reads CASSAAAQGGYEQYF. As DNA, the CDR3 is TGTGCCAGCAGCGCGGCAGCTCAGGGAGGCTACGAGCAGTACTTC.

CDR3: CASKASGLGNEQFF. The CDR3 DNA sequence: TGTGCCAGCAAAGCATCAGGGCTGGGGAATGAGCAGTTCTTC. The chain is built from TRBV2 and TRBJ2-1; tentatively, D is TRBD1 (5 bases). V was clipped by 7 bases and J by 7 bases, with 17 bases between them. The germline CDR1 and CDR2 sequences are SNHLY and FYNNEI. This CDR3 spans 14 amino acids.

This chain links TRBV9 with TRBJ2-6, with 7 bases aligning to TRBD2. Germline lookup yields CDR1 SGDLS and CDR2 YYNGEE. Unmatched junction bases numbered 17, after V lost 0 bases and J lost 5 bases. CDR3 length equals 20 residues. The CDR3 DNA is TGTGCCAGCAGCGTAGTAGCCCAGACTAGCAGAAGTGTCTGGGCCAACGTCCTGACTTTC. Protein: CASSVVAQTSRSVWANVLTF.

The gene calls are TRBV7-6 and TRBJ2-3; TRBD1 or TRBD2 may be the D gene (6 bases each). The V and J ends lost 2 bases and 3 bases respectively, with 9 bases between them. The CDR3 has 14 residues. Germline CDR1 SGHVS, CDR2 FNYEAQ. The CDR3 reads CASSLIGGTDTQYF. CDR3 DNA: TGTGCCAGCAGCTTAATAGGGGGGACAGATACGCAGTATTTT. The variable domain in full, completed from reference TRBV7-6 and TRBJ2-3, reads GAGVSQSPRYKVTKRGQDVALRCDPISGHVSLYWYRQALGQGPEFLTYFNYEAQQDKSGLPNDRFSAERPEGSISTLTIQRTEQRDSAMYRCASSLIGGTDTQYFGPGTRLTVL.

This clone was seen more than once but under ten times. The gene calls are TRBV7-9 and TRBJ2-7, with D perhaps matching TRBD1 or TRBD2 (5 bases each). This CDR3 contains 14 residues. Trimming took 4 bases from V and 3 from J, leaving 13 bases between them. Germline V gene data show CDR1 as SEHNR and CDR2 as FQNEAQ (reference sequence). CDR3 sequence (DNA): TGTGCCAGCAGCTCCATTGGGGGATACTACGAGCAGTACTTC. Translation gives CASSSIGGYYEQYF.

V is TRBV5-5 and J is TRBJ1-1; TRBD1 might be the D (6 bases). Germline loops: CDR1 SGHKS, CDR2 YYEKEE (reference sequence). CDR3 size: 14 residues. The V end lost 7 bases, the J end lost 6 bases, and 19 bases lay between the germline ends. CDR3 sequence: CASWRTGAVAEAFF. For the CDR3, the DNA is TGTGCCAGCTGGAGGACGGGGGCCGTCGCTGAAGCTTTCTTT. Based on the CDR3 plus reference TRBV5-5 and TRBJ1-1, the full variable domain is DAGVTQSPTHLIKTRGQQVTLRCSPISGHKSVSWYQQVLGQGPQFIFQYYEKEERGRGNFPDRFSARQFPNYSSELNVNALLLGDSALYLCASWRTGAVAEAFFGQGTRLTVV.

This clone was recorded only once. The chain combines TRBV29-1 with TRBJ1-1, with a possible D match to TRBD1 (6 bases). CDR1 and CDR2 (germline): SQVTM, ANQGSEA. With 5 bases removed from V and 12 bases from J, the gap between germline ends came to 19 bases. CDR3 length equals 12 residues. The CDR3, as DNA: TGCAGCGTTACACTAATAGGGGGGAAGTCTTTCTTT. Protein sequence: CSVTLIGGKSFF.

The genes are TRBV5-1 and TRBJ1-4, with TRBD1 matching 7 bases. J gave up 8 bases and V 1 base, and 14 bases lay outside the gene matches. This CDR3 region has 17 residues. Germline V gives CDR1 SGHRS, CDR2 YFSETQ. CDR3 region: CASSLRGQSSLGEKLFF. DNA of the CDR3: TGCGCCAGCAGCTTGAGGGGACAGTCCTCCTTGGGAGAAAAACTGTTTTTT.

The CDR3 DNA follows: TGCGCCAGCAGCCTCCCCCAGGGGAACTATGGCTACACCTTC. Its protein product is CASSLPQGNYGYTF. The chain uses TRBV5-1 and TRBJ1-2; TRBD1 is a possible D gene (6 bases). V was cut by 4 bases and J by 2 bases, with 12 bases left in between. This CDR3 has 14 residues. Germline V CDR1 and CDR2: SGHRS, YFSETQ.

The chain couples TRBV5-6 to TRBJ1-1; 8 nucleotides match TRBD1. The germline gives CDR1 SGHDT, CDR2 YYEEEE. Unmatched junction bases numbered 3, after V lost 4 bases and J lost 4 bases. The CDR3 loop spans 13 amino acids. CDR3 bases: TGTGCCAGCAGCCCTGGACAGGGCACTGAAGCTTTCTTT. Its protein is CASSPGQGTEAFF.

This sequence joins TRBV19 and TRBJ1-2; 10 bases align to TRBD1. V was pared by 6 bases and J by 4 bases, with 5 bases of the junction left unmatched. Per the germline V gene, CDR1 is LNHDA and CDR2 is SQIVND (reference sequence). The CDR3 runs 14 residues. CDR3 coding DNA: TGTGCCAGTAGCTTCTGGACAGGGGGCTATGGCTACACCTTC. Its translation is CASSFWTGGYGYTF.

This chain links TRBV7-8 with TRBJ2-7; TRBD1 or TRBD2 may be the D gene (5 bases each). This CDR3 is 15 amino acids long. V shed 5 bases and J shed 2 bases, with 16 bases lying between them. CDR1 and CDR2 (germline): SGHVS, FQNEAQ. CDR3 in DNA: TGTGCCAGCAGCCCATATGTCCAGGGACCCTACGAGCAGTACTTC. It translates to CASSPYVQGPYEQYF. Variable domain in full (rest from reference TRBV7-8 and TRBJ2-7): GAGVSQSPRYKVAKRGQDVALRCDPISGHVSLFWYQQALGQGPEFLTYFQNEAQLDKSGLPSDRFFAERPEGSVSTLKIQRTQQEDSAVYLCASSPYVQGPYEQYFGPGTRLTVT.

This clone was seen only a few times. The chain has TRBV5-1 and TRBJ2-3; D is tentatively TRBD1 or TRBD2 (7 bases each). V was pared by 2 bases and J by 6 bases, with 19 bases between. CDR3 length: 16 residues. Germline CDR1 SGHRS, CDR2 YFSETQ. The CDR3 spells CASSFGLGQVSDTQYF. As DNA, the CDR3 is TGCGCCAGCAGCTTCGGACTAGGACAGGTTTCCGATACGCAGTATTTT.

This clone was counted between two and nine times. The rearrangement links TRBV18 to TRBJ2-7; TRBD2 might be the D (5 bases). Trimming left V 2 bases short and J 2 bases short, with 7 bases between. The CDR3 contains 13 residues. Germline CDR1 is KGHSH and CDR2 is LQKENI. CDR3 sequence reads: CASSPVGAYEQYF. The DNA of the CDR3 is TGTGCCAGCTCACCAGTCGGGGCCTACGAGCAGTACTTC.

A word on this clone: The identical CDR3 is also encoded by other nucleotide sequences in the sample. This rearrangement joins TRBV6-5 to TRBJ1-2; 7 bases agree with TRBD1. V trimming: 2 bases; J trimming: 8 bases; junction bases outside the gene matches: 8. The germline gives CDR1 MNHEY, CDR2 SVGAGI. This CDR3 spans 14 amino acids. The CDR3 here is CASSYSEGALGYTF. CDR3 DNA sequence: TGTGCCAGCAGTTACAGTGAGGGGGCTTTAGGCTACACCTTC.

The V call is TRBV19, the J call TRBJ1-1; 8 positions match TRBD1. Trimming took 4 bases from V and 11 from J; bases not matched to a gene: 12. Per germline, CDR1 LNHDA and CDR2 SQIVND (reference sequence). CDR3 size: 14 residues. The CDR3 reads CASSTRDRSGGAFF. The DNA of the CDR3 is TGTGCCAGTAGTACCCGGGACAGGTCCGGTGGGGCTTTCTTT.